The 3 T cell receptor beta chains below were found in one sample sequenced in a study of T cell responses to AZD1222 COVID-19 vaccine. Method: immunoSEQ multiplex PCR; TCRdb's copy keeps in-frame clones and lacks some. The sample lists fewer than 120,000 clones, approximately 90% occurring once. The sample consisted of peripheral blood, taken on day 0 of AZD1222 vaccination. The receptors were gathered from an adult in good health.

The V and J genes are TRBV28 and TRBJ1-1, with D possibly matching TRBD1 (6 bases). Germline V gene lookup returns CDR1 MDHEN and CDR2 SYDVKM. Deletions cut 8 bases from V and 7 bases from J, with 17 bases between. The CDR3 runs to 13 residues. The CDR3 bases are TGTGCCAGCTCCCTTGAGGACAGAGTTGAAGCTTTCTTT. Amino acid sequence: CASSLEDRVEAFF.

The CDR3 region is CASSTGTGKYNEQFF. The DNA of the CDR3 is TGCGCCAGTAGCACCGGGACAGGGAAATACAATGAGCAGTTCTTC. The chain is built from TRBV5-1 and TRBJ2-1, with 9 bases lining up with TRBD1. Per germline, CDR1 SGHRS and CDR2 YFSETQ. The CDR3 is 15 amino acids. V shed 8 bases, J shed 4 bases, and the junction held 10 bases outside the gene matches.

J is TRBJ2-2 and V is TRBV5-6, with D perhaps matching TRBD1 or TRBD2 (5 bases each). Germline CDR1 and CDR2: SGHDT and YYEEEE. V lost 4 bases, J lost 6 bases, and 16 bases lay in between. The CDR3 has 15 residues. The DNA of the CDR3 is TGTGCCAGCAGCCTAGCCGGGGCGAGGGCCGGGGAGCTGTTTTTT. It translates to CASSLAGARAGELFF. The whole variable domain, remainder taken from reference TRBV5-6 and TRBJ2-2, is DAGVTQSPTHLIKTRGQQVTLRCSPKSGHDTVSWYQQALGQGPQFIFQYYEEEERQRGNFPDRFSGHQFPNYSSELNVNALLLGDSALYLCASSLAGARAGELFFGEGSRLTVL.